This is a list of T cell receptor beta chains from one sample in a study of identical twins. TCRdb analysed the 5' RACE reads with MiXCR anew, one entry per CDR3 protein. This table holds some 710,000 distinct CDR3 sequences, 5.5% to 6.5% found once. Sequenced material: naive T cells sorted from blood. All receptors derive from a man aged 18 to 29 in good health. Both conserved end residues are part of each CDR3. D genes are given only for firm matches. Part of the rows lack a size; the others show once, few, many or a class for expanded clones.

TRBJ1-1 | many | TRBV12-3/TRBV12-4 | NA | TGTGCCAGCAGTTTATTGGGCCAGATTGAAGCTTTCTTT | CASSLLGQIEAFF
TRBJ1-1 | many | TRBV5-1 | TRBD1 | TGCGCCAGCAGCGCTACAGGGGAGACTGAAGCTTTCTTT | CASSATGETEAFF
TRBJ2-1 | many | TRBV5-1 | NA | TGCGCCAGCAGCTTGTCCTCGAGCGACAATGAGCAGTTCTTC | CASSLSSSDNEQFF
TRBJ1-5 | many | TRBV6-1 | TRBD1 | TGTGCCAGCAGCGGACAGGGCAGTCGGCCCCAGCATTTT | CASSGQGSRPQHF
TRBJ2-2 | many | TRBV5-1 | NA | TGCGCCAGCAGCTTGGACCAGACGAACACCGGGGAGCTGTTTTTT | CASSLDQTNTGELFF
TRBJ2-2 | many | TRBV5-1 | NA | TGCGCCAGCAGCTTGGAGGAAGGGGGTCCCGGGGAGCTGTTTTTT | CASSLEEGGPGELFF
TRBJ2-4 | NA | TRBV20-1 | NA | TGCAGTGCTCTAGTCGACGGTGCCAAAAACATTCAGTACTTC | CSALVDGAKNIQYF
TRBJ2-2 | NA | TRBV20-1 | TRBD2 | TGCAGTGCTCCTCTAGCGGGAGGGCCGCCCACCGGGGAGCTGTTTTTT | CSAPLAGGPPTGELFF
TRBJ1-3 | few | TRBV20-1 | TRBD1 | TGCAGTGCTGCGCCGGGACAGGACTCAGGCACCATATATTTT | CSAAPGQDSGTIYF
TRBJ1-5 | few | TRBV24-1 | NA | TGTGCCACCAGTGCTCAGGATCCTCCTCGGAATCAGCCCCAGCATTTT | CATSAQDPPRNQPQHF
TRBJ2-2 | NA | TRBV19 | TRBD1 | TGTGCCACCAAGCAGGGGGCTAGCACCGGGGAGCTGTTTTTT | CATKQGASTGELFF
TRBJ2-5 | NA | TRBV30 | NA | TGTGCCTGGAGTAGTACGGAGACCCAGTACTTC | CAWSSTETQYF
TRBJ2-3 | many | TRBV10-3 | TRBD1 | TGTGCCATCAGTGCCGGGACAGGGCGCACAGATACGCAGTATTTT | CAISAGTGRTDTQYF
TRBJ2-7 | few | TRBV5-1 | NA | TGCGCCAGCAGGCCGGGCCTCCCGTCCGGTGTCTACGAGCAGTACTTC | CASRPGLPSGVYEQYF
TRBJ2-3 | few | TRBV11-2 | NA | TGTGCCAGCAGCTTACGGGGGTTCAGGGCAGATACGCAGTATTTT | CASSLRGFRADTQYF
TRBJ1-4 | many | TRBV5-1 | TRBD1 | TGCGCCAGCAGCACCGGGACAGTTAATGAAAAACTGTTTTTT | CASSTGTVNEKLFF
TRBJ2-5 | many | TRBV6-2/TRBV6-3 | NA | TGTGCCAGCAGTTACCACGGTCCGGAGACCCAGTACTTC | CASSYHGPETQYF
TRBJ1-2 | few | TRBV28 | NA | TGTGCCAGCAGCGCTGAGGGACCAAGGGGCTACACCTTC | CASSAEGPRGYTF
TRBJ2-7 | few | TRBV5-1 | NA | TGCGCCAGCAGCCCGGCTCCAGGGACCTACGAGCAGTACTTC | CASSPAPGTYEQYF
TRBJ2-7 | few | TRBV7-2 | NA | TGTGCCAGCAGCTTAATTCGGCCGGGACTTGGGTTCTACGAGCAGTACTTC | CASSLIRPGLGFYEQYF
TRBJ2-4 | NA | TRBV7-2 | NA | TGTGCCAGCAGCTCCGAGGACCTAGCCAAAAACATTCAGTACTTC | CASSSEDLAKNIQYF
TRBJ2-1 | many | TRBV29-1 | NA | TGCAGCGTTGAAGATAGACTTGAGCAGTTCTTC | CSVEDRLEQFF
TRBJ2-1 | few | TRBV4-1 | NA | TGCGCCAGCAGCCAATACGGGACTCTCAGCTCCTACAATGAGCAGTTCTTC | CASSQYGTLSSYNEQFF
TRBJ1-5 | NA | TRBV7-9 | NA | TGTGCCAGCAGCTTAGCGGGAGTTGGCAGAAATCAGCCCCAGCATTTT | CASSLAGVGRNQPQHF
TRBJ1-2 | NA | TRBV27 | NA | TGTGCCAGCAGTTCGCGGACAGCCCTCCTCTATGGCTACACCTTC | CASSSRTALLYGYTF
TRBJ2-5 | NA | TRBV6-5 | NA | TGTGCCAGCAGTTACCGACCGGAAGGGGTCAGGCAAGAGACCCAGTACTTC | CASSYRPEGVRQETQYF
TRBJ2-4 | many | TRBV7-2 | TRBD1 | TGTGCCAGCAGCCAGGACAGGGGAATGTACTTC | CASSQDRGMYF
TRBJ2-1 | few | TRBV4-1 | NA | TGCGCCAGCAGCCAAACGGCAGGCGATGAGCAGTTCTTC | CASSQTAGDEQFF
TRBJ2-3 | NA | TRBV6-5 | NA | TGTGCCAGCAGTTACCAGTCCACAAAAGGGCAGTATTTT | CASSYQSTKGQYF
TRBJ2-3 | many | TRBV7-2 | NA | TGTGCCAGCGGTAGTCCGGGCAGTAGCACAGATACGCAGTATTTT | CASGSPGSSTDTQYF
TRBJ2-1 | few | TRBV7-7 | TRBD2 | TGTGCCAGCAGCTTAGCGGGTCTAGCGGGAGCCAATGAGCAGTTCTTC | CASSLAGLAGANEQFF
TRBJ2-5 | NA | TRBV29-1 | NA | TGCAGCGTTGAAGTCCCCCGACAAGAGACCCAGTACTTC | CSVEVPRQETQYF
TRBJ2-5 | many | TRBV5-6 | NA | TGTGCCAGCAGCTTGCGTAGTGCGTTGGAGACCCAGTACTTC | CASSLRSALETQYF
TRBJ2-7 | many | TRBV5-1 | NA | TGCGCCAGCAGCTTCGTCAGCCCCTACGAGCAGTACTTC | CASSFVSPYEQYF
TRBJ2-5 | many | TRBV7-3 | TRBD1 | TGTGCCAGCAGCCTTGAAGGGGGCTCTAGGGAGACCCAGTACTTC | CASSLEGGSRETQYF
TRBJ2-7 | NA | TRBV4-3 | NA | TGCGCCAGCAGCCAAGAGGGCGGGCTTACAGAGCAGTACTTC | CASSQEGGLTEQYF
TRBJ2-1 | NA | TRBV6-2/TRBV6-3 | TRBD2 | TGTGCCAGCAGTTACTCTCTAGCGGGAGACAATGAGCAGTTCTTC | CASSYSLAGDNEQFF
TRBJ2-5 | NA | TRBV5-1 | TRBD1 | TGCGCCAGCAGCTTGCCCCCAACAGGGGGGAAAGAGACCCAGTACTTC | CASSLPPTGGKETQYF
TRBJ2-5 | many | TRBV20-1 | TRBD1 | TGCAGTGCTAGAGTGGAACGGGACAGTAAGAGAGAGACCCAGTACTTC | CSARVERDSKRETQYF
TRBJ2-1 | many | TRBV29-1 | NA | TGCAGCGTTGTCGAGGGACAAAAAATCAATGAGCAGTTCTTC | CSVVEGQKINEQFF
TRBJ2-7 | few | TRBV6-2/TRBV6-3 | TRBD2 | TGTGCCAGCAGTTACGAAAGCAGTGTAAGCGGGAATCCCTACGAGCAGTACTTC | CASSYESSVSGNPYEQYF
TRBJ2-1 | NA | TRBV2 | TRBD2 | TGTGCCAGCAGTTCGGGACTAGGATTTGAGCAGTTCTTC | CASSSGLGFEQFF
TRBJ2-5 | many | TRBV25-1 | NA | TGTGCCAGCAGTGAATTGATGAAAGAGACCCAGTACTTC | CASSELMKETQYF
TRBJ1-1 | many | TRBV5-1 | NA | TGCGCCAGCAGCTTGGCCATTGGCCACGGGGTCATGAACACTGAAGCTTTCTTT | CASSLAIGHGVMNTEAFF
TRBJ2-5 | few | TRBV28 | NA | TGTGCCAGCAAACCCCCTGCGGGTGAAGAGACCCAGTACTTC | CASKPPAGEETQYF
TRBJ1-1 | many | TRBV30 | NA | TGTGCCTGGAGCGCCCCTCCGGGACTTTTT | CAWSAPPGLF
TRBJ2-3 | NA | TRBV6-2/TRBV6-3 | NA | TGTGCCAGCAGTCTCTTGCAGCATAGCACAGATACGCAGTATTTT | CASSLLQHSTDTQYF
TRBJ1-1 | many | TRBV4-1 | NA | TGCGCCAGCAGCTTGGCTCCGGGTCCGAACACTGAAGCTTTCTTT | CASSLAPGPNTEAFF
TRBJ2-5 | few | TRBV3-1 | NA | TGTGCCAGCAGCCAGGGGGTGTTGGGAGAGACCCAGTACTTC | CASSQGVLGETQYF
TRBJ1-2 | many | TRBV20-1 | NA | TGCAGTGCTACAGGGGCGGGCGGCTACACCTTC | CSATGAGGYTF
TRBJ2-2 | many | TRBV5-1 | NA | TGCGCCAGCAGCTACGCGGACAACACCGGGGAGCTGTTTTTT | CASSYADNTGELFF
TRBJ1-6 | few | TRBV7-9 | NA | TGTGCCAGCAGCAAAGAGGCGGGTTCACCCCTCCACTTT | CASSKEAGSPLHF
TRBJ2-4 | few | TRBV11-2 | NA | TGTGCCAGCAGCTATACCTTCCGTTGGGGGGAGGCCAGGGACATTCAGTACTTC | CASSYTFRWGEARDIQYF
TRBJ2-1 | few | TRBV15 | NA | TGTGCCACCAGCAGGCCTAGCCTCACGAGCTCCTACAATGAGCAGTTCTTC | CATSRPSLTSSYNEQFF
TRBJ2-5 | few | TRBV19 | NA | TGTGCCAGTAGTACAGGGGGCGGGAGAGAGACCCAGTACTTC | CASSTGGGRETQYF
TRBJ2-5 | many | TRBV10-3 | NA | TGTGCCATCAGTGAGCCGACTCAGGGGGAGACCCAGTACTTC | CAISEPTQGETQYF
TRBJ1-4 | few | TRBV6-5 | NA | TGTGCCAGCAGTTATCTACAGGGTGGCGAAAAACTGTTTTTT | CASSYLQGGEKLFF
TRBJ2-1 | NA | TRBV19 | NA | TGTGCCAGTCAAATTGGGGGACCCCCGGGGTTCAATGAGCAGTTCTTC | CASQIGGPPGFNEQFF
TRBJ2-5 | few | TRBV12-3/TRBV12-4 | TRBD2 | TGTGCCAGCAGCCCCCGACTAGCGGGAGTGGAGACCCAGTACTTC | CASSPRLAGVETQYF
TRBJ2-7 | many | TRBV5-1 | TRBD1 | TGCGCCAGCAGCGTAACAGGGGGACGATCCTACGAGCAGTACTTC | CASSVTGGRSYEQYF